This TCR beta chain was retrieved from a study of cytomegalovirus exposure and HLA in healthy donors. Germline-derived CDR1 and CDR2 are SGDLS and YYNGEE. The CDR3 is 15 residues long. V was cut by 0 bases and J by 4 bases, with 13 bases left in between. PCR employed 60 Vbeta and 13 Jbeta primers. Produced via immunoSEQ multiplex PCR; TCRdb's table is partial and in-frame only. The sample has roughly 140,000 clones; around 79% are singletons. Nominal health characterized the donors when sampled, though unrecorded immune exposures were likely. V gene TRBV9 combines with J gene TRBJ2-5; D unclear. The sequencing sample was made of PBMCs. The TCR was taken from a male donor in good health and CMV-seronegative. The CDR3 spells CASSVAGSSLETQYF. The CDR3 coding sequence is TGTGCCAGCAGCGTAGCAGGCTCTTCGTTAGAGACCCAGTACTTC.